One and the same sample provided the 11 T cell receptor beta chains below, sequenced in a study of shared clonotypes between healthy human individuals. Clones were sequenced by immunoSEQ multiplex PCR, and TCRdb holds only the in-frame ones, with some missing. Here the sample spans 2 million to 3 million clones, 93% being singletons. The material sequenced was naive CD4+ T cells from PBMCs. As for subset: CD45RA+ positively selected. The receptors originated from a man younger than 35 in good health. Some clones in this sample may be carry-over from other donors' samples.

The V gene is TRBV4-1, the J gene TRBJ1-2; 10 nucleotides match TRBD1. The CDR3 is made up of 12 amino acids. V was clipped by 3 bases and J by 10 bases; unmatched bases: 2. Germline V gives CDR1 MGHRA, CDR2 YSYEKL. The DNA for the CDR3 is TGCGCCAGCAGCCAGACAGGGGGCCCCTACACCTTC. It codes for CASSQTGGPYTF.

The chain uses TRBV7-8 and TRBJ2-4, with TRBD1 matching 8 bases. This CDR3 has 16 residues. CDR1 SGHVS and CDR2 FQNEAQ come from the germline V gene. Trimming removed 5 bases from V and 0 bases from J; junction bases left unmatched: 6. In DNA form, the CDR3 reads TGTGCCAGCAGCCGGACAGGGACCGTAGCCAAAAACATTCAGTACTTC. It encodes CASSRTGTVAKNIQYF.

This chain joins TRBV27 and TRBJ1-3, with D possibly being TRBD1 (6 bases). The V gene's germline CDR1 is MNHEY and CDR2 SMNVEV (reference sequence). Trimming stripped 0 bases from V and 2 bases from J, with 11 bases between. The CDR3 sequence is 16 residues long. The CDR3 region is CASSLSVGGPGNTIYF. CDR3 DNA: TGTGCCAGCAGTTTATCGGTAGGGGGGCCTGGAAACACCATATATTTT.

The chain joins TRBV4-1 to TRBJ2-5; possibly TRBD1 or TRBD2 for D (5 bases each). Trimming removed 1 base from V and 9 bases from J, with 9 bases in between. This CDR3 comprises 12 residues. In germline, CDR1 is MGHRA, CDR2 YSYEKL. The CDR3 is CASSQVRGAQYF. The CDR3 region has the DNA TGCGCCAGCAGCCAAGTGAGGGGAGCCCAGTACTTC.

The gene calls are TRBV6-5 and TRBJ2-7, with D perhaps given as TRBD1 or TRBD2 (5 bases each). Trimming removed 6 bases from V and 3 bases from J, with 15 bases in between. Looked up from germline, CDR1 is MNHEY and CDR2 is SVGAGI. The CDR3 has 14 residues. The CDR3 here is CASSPPGPRYEQYF. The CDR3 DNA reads TGTGCCAGCAGCCCGCCGGGACCCCGCTACGAGCAGTACTTC.

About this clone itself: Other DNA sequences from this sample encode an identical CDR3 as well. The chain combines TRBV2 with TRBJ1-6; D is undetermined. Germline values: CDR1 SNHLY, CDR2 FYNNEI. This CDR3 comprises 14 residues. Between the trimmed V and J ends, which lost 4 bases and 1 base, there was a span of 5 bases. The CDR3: CASSGGSYNSPLHF. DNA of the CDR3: TGTGCCAGCAGTGGCGGGTCCTATAATTCACCCCTCCACTTT.

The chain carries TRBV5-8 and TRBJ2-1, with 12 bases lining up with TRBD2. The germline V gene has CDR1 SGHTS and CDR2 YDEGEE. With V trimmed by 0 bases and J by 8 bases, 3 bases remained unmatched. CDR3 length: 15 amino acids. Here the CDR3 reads CASSLGTSGTHEQFF. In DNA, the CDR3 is TGTGCCAGCAGCTTGGGGACTAGCGGGACGCATGAGCAGTTCTTC.

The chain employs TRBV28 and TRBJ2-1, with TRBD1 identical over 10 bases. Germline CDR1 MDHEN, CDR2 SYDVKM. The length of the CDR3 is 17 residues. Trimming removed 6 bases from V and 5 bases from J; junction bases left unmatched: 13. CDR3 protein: CASSPIRTGGFHNEQFF. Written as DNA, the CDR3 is TGTGCCAGCAGCCCTATACGGACAGGGGGATTTCACAATGAGCAGTTCTTC.

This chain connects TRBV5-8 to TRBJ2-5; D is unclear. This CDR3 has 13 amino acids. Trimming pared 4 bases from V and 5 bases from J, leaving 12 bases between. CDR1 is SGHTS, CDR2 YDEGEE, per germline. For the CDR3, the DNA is TGTGCCAGCAGCCAGGACGGAGCGGAGACCCAGTACTTC. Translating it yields CASSQDGAETQYF.

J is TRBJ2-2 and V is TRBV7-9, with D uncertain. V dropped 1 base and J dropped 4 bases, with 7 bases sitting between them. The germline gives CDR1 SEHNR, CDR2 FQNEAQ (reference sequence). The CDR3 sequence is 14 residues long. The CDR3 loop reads CASSLGVPTGELFF. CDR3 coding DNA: TGTGCCAGCAGCTTAGGGGTTCCCACCGGGGAGCTGTTTTTT.

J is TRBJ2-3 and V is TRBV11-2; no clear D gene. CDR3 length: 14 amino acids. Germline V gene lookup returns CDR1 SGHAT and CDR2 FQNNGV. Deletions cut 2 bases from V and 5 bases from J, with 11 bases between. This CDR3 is CASSLFRAIDTQYF. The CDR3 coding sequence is TGTGCCAGCAGCTTATTTAGGGCTATAGATACGCAGTATTTT.